A single sample gave rise to the 13 T cell receptor beta chains below, sequenced in a study of blood T cell repertoires in COVID-19. Measured with immunoSEQ multiplex PCR; TCRdb has only the in-frame clones, and not every one. Counted here are under 45,000 clones, 76% occurring once; the ten biggest clones make up 25% to 35%. Material for sequencing was peripheral blood. The receptors were sampled from a man aged 80 or over with acute or convalescent COVID-19.

This clone has only a few counts. The rearrangement uses TRBV7-2 and TRBJ2-2; unclear D gene. CDR1 and CDR2 (germline): SGHTA, FQGNSA. Trimming left V 5 bases short and J 5 bases short, with 12 bases between. This CDR3 region has 14 residues. The CDR3 is CASSATPATGELFF. The CDR3 DNA follows: TGTGCCAGCAGCGCTACTCCAGCGACCGGGGAGCTGTTTTTT. Filled out from reference TRBV7-2 and TRBJ2-2, the complete variable domain reads GAGVSQSPSNKVTEKGKDVELRCDPISGHTALYWYRQSLGQGLEFLIYFQGNSAPDKSGLPSDRFSAERTGGSVSTLTIQRTQQEDSAVYLCASSATPATGELFFGEGSRLTVL.

Here the CDR3 DNA reads TGTGCCAGCAGGCAGGGATACGAGCAGTACTTC. Encoded protein: CASRQGYEQYF. The chain recombines TRBV21-1 with TRBJ2-7; the listed D gene, TRBD1, was not tested against the DNA. TRBV21-1 is described as a pseudogene. This CDR3 region has 11 residues.

J is TRBJ2-5 and V is TRBV19; maybe TRBD1 (7 bases). V was cut by 6 bases and J by 5 bases, with 10 bases left in between. The CDR3 has 12 amino acids. Germline CDR1 and CDR2: LNHDA and SQIVND (reference sequence). CDR3 region: CASRAGGETQYF. The CDR3 DNA follows: TGTGCCAGTAGGGCAGGGGGGGAGACCCAGTACTTC.

This clone was recorded a few times. The rearrangement joins TRBV5-6 to TRBJ2-1; 7 bases map to TRBD2. The CDR3 contains 16 residues. Germline V CDR1 and CDR2: SGHDT, YYEEEE. V was clipped by 1 base and J by 3 bases; unmatched bases: 7. CDR3 coding DNA: TGTGCCAGCAGCTTGCCTGGACGGGGGGTCTACAATGAGCAGTTCTTC. This gives the protein CASSLPGRGVYNEQFF. The variable domain in full, completed from reference TRBV5-6 and TRBJ2-1, reads DAGVTQSPTHLIKTRGQQVTLRCSPKSGHDTVSWYQQALGQGPQFIFQYYEEEERQRGNFPDRFSGHQFPNYSSELNVNALLLGDSALYLCASSLPGRGVYNEQFFGPGTRLTVL.

This rearrangement joins TRBV28 to TRBJ1-1; D is undetermined. The V gene's germline CDR1 is MDHEN and CDR2 SYDVKM. V was trimmed by 2 bases and J by 7 bases, leaving 8 bases between them. This CDR3 has 12 residues. Here the CDR3 reads CASSLAGFEAFF. The CDR3 DNA follows: TGTGCCAGCAGTTTAGCGGGGTTTGAAGCTTTCTTT.

The chain combines TRBV3-1 (or the pseudogene TRBV3-2) with TRBJ1-1, with a possible D match to TRBD1 (5 bases). This CDR3 has 14 residues. The germline CDR1 and CDR2 sequences are LGHDT and YNNKEL (reference sequence). V was pared by 8 bases and J by 1 base, with 14 bases between. CDR3 amino acids: CASEPHGGNTEAFF. The CDR3 nucleotides are TGTGCCAGCGAACCTCACGGGGGGAACACTGAAGCTTTCTTT.

The CDR3 spells CASSTGQGRNYGYTF. CDR3 sequence (DNA): TGTGCCAGCAGCACCGGACAGGGTAGGAACTATGGCTACACCTTC. The chain carries TRBV7-9 and TRBJ1-2; 8 bases are shared with TRBD1. The CDR3 length is 15 residues. V was pared by 5 bases and J by 2 bases, with 7 bases of the junction left unmatched. The germline CDR1 and CDR2 sequences are SEHNR and FQNEAQ (reference sequence).

The genes are TRBV13 and TRBJ1-1, with TRBD1 matching over 7 bases. V lost 2 bases and J lost 8; bases outside the gene matches: 5. CDR3 length: 13 amino acids. The germline CDR1 and CDR2 sequences are PRHDT and FYEKMQ (reference sequence). DNA of the CDR3: TGTGCCAGCAGCTTAAAGGCAGGGGGGGAAGCTTTCTTT. Translating gives CASSLKAGGEAFF. The variable domain in full, with the rest retrieved from reference TRBV13 and TRBJ1-1, is AAGVIQSPRHLIKEKRETATLKCYPIPRHDTVYWYQQGPGQDPQFLISFYEKMQSDKGSIPDRFSAQQFSDYHSELNMSSLELGDSALYFCASSLKAGGEAFFGQGTRLTVV.

The V call is TRBV11-2, the J call TRBJ2-5, with TRBD2 matching over 9 bases. Germline V gene sequence: CDR1 SGHAT, CDR2 FQNNGV. After removal of 4 bases from V and 4 bases from J, the junction contained 10 bases not matched to a gene. This CDR3 spans 16 amino acids. The CDR3: CASSSTSGRMVETQYF. CDR3 in DNA: TGTGCCAGCAGCTCCACGAGCGGGAGGATGGTAGAGACCCAGTACTTC.

The CDR3 nucleotides are TGTGCCAGCAGCACCATAGGACTAGCGGGGGGGAGCACAGATACGCAGTATTTT. This encodes CASSTIGLAGGSTDTQYF. V and J are TRBV5-5 and TRBJ2-3, with TRBD2 matching 15 bases. The germline V gene encodes CDR1 SGHKS and CDR2 YYEKEE (reference sequence). Trimming removed 4 bases from V and 0 bases from J; junction bases left unmatched: 6. The CDR3 totals 18 residues.

This chain uses TRBV4-2 with TRBJ2-1; the match to TRBD2 covers 10 bases. Germline V gene data show CDR1 as LGHNA and CDR2 as YNFKEQ. The CDR3 is made up of 17 amino acids. The J segment lost 6 bases and the V segment lost 0 bases, leaving 8 bases of the junction unmatched. The CDR3 reads CASSQDIGASGGNEQFF. DNA for the CDR3: TGTGCCAGCAGCCAAGATATCGGGGCTAGCGGGGGCAATGAGCAGTTCTTC.

In nucleotides, the CDR3 is TGCGCCAGCAGTGAGACGGGAGGGGCGACCGGGGAGCTGTTTTTT. It is translated as CASSETGGATGELFF. This sequence joins TRBV10-2 and TRBJ2-2, with 8 bases that match TRBD2. The CDR3 contains 15 residues. After removal of 2 bases from V and 5 bases from J, the junction contained 4 bases not matched to a gene. From germline, CDR1 is WSHSY and CDR2 SAAADI.

This clone was observed a single time. This chain joins TRBV28 and TRBJ1-4, with D possibly being TRBD1 (6 bases). The germline CDR1 and CDR2 sequences are MDHEN and SYDVKM. The CDR3 runs 14 residues. V lost 2 bases and J lost 10, with 14 bases in between. The CDR3 is CASSLRGAGGKLFF. The CDR3 nucleotides read TGTGCCAGCAGTTTACGGGGGGCCGGGGGAAAACTGTTTTTT.